The source of this T cell receptor (beta chain) is a study of monozygotic twins with inflammatory bowel disease. Overall study findings and caveats: Clonotypes shared with others were fewer in IBD patients than in healthy twins, especially with disease activity. IBD patients carried less diverse TCRbeta repertoires (inverse Simpson) than healthy co-twins. There was no way to distinguish the different T cell subtypes.

TCRdb re-called the 5' RACE reads and shows each CDR3 protein once, DNA omitted. The sample includes fewer than 550,000 distinct CDR3 sequences. For this clonotype: Its cognate antigen is unknown.

The germline CDR1 and CDR2 sequences are SGHVS and FQNEAQ. There are 17 residues in the CDR3. The sequenced sample was blood. The gene calls are TRBV7-8 and TRBJ2-3; the D call of TRBD2 rests on TCRdb alone, since no DNA is present to check it. The TCR originated in a human donor with ulcerative colitis or Crohn's disease, or a healthy co-twin of an affected twin (not recorded which). CDR3 residues: CASSLVASGRVLDTQYF. Based on the CDR3 plus reference TRBV7-8 and TRBJ2-3, the full variable domain is GAGVSQSPRYKVAKRGQDVALRCDPISGHVSLFWYQQALGQGPEFLTYFQNEAQLDKSGLPSDRFFAERPEGSVSTLKIQRTQQEDSAVYLCASSLVASGRVLDTQYFGPGTRLTVL.